This T cell receptor (beta chain) was identified in a study of radiotherapy plus CTLA-4 blockade in lung cancer. Study-level information: Among patients, about 17% showed objective responses, and 30% to 35% had disease control.

Patients with chemo-refractory metastatic non-small-cell lung cancer received focal radiation plus CTLA-4 blockade with ipilimumab. The study, taken as a whole, reports: According to reports, early shifts in blood T cell clones, alongside interferon-beta, forecast response most accurately. Clones derived from tumor TCRs expanded in blood after radiotherapy plus ipilimumab.

Germline CDR1 and CDR2: SNHLY and FYNNEI. J gave up 2 bases and V 5 bases, and 6 bases lay outside the gene matches. The CDR3 length is 16 residues. The data were produced by immunoSEQ multiplex PCR, yet TCRdb's version contains in-frame clones alone and is incomplete. This table holds tens of thousands of clones, roughly three quarters found once. This clone turned up a few times. The target antigen is unknown. The chain uses TRBV2 and TRBJ1-5; 10 positions match TRBD1. This sample comprised peripheral blood, obtained from a patient treated with radiotherapy plus ipilimumab. The sequence was collected from a human donor with non-small cell lung cancer who had a partial response to radiotherapy plus ipilimumab. The CDR3: CASSYPGTGGNQPQHF. Written as DNA, the CDR3 is TGTGCCAGCAGTTACCCCGGGACAGGGGGCAATCAGCCCCAGCATTTT.